These 19 T cell receptor beta chains originate from one sample sequenced in a study of high-grade serous ovarian cancer treatment subgroups. Here immunoSEQ multiplex PCR was the method, and the copy in TCRdb shows in-frame clones only, minus some. The sample lists about 1,100 clones, 70% to 80% seen once, with about 8% in the top ten. Tumor samples were obtained before definitive surgery or chemotherapy. Sequencing was done on a sample of tumor tissue. The receptors stem from a human donor with high-grade serous ovarian cancer.

The gene calls are TRBV5-5 and TRBJ2-1, with unresolved D. Trimming stripped 2 bases from V and 0 bases from J, with 9 bases between. The CDR3 is made up of 15 amino acids. The germline CDR1 and CDR2 sequences are SGHKS and YYEKEE (reference sequence). This CDR3 reads CASSFGPSSYNEQFF. The DNA of the CDR3 is TGTGCCAGCAGCTTTGGGCCAAGCTCCTACAATGAGCAGTTCTTC. The full variable domain, rest sourced from reference TRBV5-5 and TRBJ2-1, is DAGVTQSPTHLIKTRGQQVTLRCSPISGHKSVSWYQQVLGQGPQFIFQYYEKEERGRGNFPDRFSARQFPNYSSELNVNALLLGDSALYLCASSFGPSSYNEQFFGPGTRLTVL.

V usage is TRBV18 and J usage is TRBJ1-2; D remains unclear. This CDR3 contains 16 residues. Per the germline V gene, CDR1 is KGHSH and CDR2 is LQKENI. Trimming removed 2 bases at V and 5 bases at J, with 18 bases between. CDR3 bases: TGTGCCAGCTCACCAGCACAGAGACGACCGGCATATGGCTACACCTTC. This translates into CASSPAQRRPAYGYTF. Variable domain in full (rest from reference TRBV18 and TRBJ1-2): NAGVMQNPRHLVRRRGQEARLRCSPMKGHSHVYWYRQLPEEGLKFMVYLQKENIIDESGMPKERFSAEFPKEGPSILRIQQVVRGDSAAYFCASSPAQRRPAYGYTFGSGTRLTVV.

The chain has TRBV7-9 and TRBJ1-2, with TRBD1 matching 8 bases. CDR3 length equals 14 residues. The V segment lost 6 bases and the J segment 3 bases; nucleotides outside the gene matches: 6. Germline V lookup: CDR1 SEHNR, CDR2 FQNEAQ (reference sequence). CDR3 sequence: CASRPGGADYGYTF. The CDR3 DNA reads TGTGCCAGCAGACCAGGGGGCGCGGACTATGGCTACACCTTC.

The chain has TRBV30 and TRBJ1-2; 8 bases are a match to TRBD1. Germline assignment: CDR1 GTSNPN and CDR2 SVGIG (reference sequence). V lost 5 bases to trimming and J lost 1 base; unmatched junction nucleotides: 3. The CDR3 sequence is 13 residues long. The DNA for the CDR3 is TGTGCCTGGGGGACAGGCCTTAACTATGGCTACACCTTC. Its translation is CAWGTGLNYGYTF.

V gene TRBV28 combines with J gene TRBJ1-3; 7 nucleotides agree with TRBD1. Germline lookup yields CDR1 MDHEN and CDR2 SYDVKM. Trimming cost V 6 bases and J 4 bases; bases outside gene matches: 9. The CDR3 is 15 residues long. CDR3 DNA: TGTGCCAGCAGCCCAACGACAGGGATAGGAAACACCATATATTTT. This encodes CASSPTTGIGNTIYF. Using reference TRBV28 and TRBJ1-3 for the parts outside the CDR3, the full variable domain is DVKVTQSSRYLVKRTGEKVFLECVQDMDHENMFWYRQDPGLGLRLIYFSYDVKMKEKGDIPEGYSVSREKKERFSLILESASTNQTSMYLCASSPTTGIGNTIYFGEGSWLTVV.

The rearrangement links TRBV5-4 to TRBJ2-5, with 13 bases matching TRBD2. CDR1 is SGHNT and CDR2 is YYREEE in the germline V gene (reference sequence). The CDR3 has 18 amino acids. V trimming: 2 bases; J trimming: 4 bases; junction bases outside the gene matches: 11. As DNA, the CDR3 is TGTGCCAGCAGCTTACGACTAGCGGGGGGCTGGGGTCGAGAGACCCAGTACTTC. As protein: CASSLRLAGGWGRETQYF.

The chain carries TRBV9 and TRBJ2-1; 7 nucleotides agree with TRBD2. Germline loops: CDR1 SGDLS, CDR2 YYNGEE. After removal of 0 bases from V and 4 bases from J, the junction contained 4 bases not matched to a gene. The CDR3 totals 15 residues. CDR3 coding DNA: TGTGCCAGCAGCGTAGCCCCTAGCGGATACAATGAGCAGTTCTTC. Protein: CASSVAPSGYNEQFF.

Only a few counts were recorded for this clone. The chain couples TRBV11-3 to TRBJ2-3; perhaps D is TRBD1 or TRBD2 (6 bases each). Germline-derived CDR1 and CDR2 are SGHNT and YENEEA. The V end was cut by 3 bases, the J end by 0 bases, with 10 bases between. The CDR3 has 15 amino acids. The CDR3 spells CASSFGGGSTDTQYF. CDR3 nucleotides: TGTGCCAGCAGCTTTGGAGGGGGTAGCACAGATACGCAGTATTTT.

CDR3 residues: CASRFSESTDTQYF. The CDR3 DNA follows: TGTGCCAGCAGATTCTCGGAATCCACAGATACGCAGTATTTT. The rearrangement links TRBV7-3 to TRBJ2-3; D gene ambiguous. V lost 6 bases, J lost 2 bases, and 12 bases lay in between. The germline CDR1 and CDR2 sequences are SGHTA and FQGTGA. The CDR3 length is 14 residues.

The genes are TRBV4-2 and TRBJ1-2; unclear D gene. The CDR3 contains 15 residues. CDR1 is LGHNA and CDR2 is YNFKEQ in the germline V gene. V lost 0 bases and J 8 bases, leaving 16 bases between the germline ends. Here the CDR3 reads CASSQEFEVPAGYTF. As DNA, the CDR3 is TGTGCCAGCAGCCAAGAATTCGAGGTACCCGCCGGCTACACCTTC.

The J gene is TRBJ2-2, the V gene TRBV7-3; D perhaps matches TRBD1 (7 bases). From germline, CDR1 is SGHTA and CDR2 FQGTGA. Trimming removed 5 bases at V and 6 bases at J, with 16 bases between. CDR3 length equals 15 residues. The CDR3 DNA follows: TGTGCCAGCAGCCCCAGGGGGGAATCCTCCGGGGAGCTGTTTTTT. Amino acids: CASSPRGESSGELFF.

The rearrangement joins TRBV29-1 to TRBJ1-2; 9 nucleotides line up with TRBD1. V lost 2 bases, J lost 4 bases, and 17 bases stayed unmatched. Looked up from germline, CDR1 is SQVTM and CDR2 is ANQGSEA. The CDR3 is made up of 18 amino acids. The CDR3, as DNA: TGCAGCGTTGAATCTAAAACCGGGACAGGGTATGTGACCTATGGCTACACCTTC. It codes for CSVESKTGTGYVTYGYTF.

The chain joins TRBV14 to TRBJ1-2, with 7 bases that match TRBD1. The CDR3 extends over 12 amino acids. The V and J ends lost 4 bases and 13 bases, in that order; junction bases with no gene match: 9. CDR1 SGHDN and CDR2 FVKESK come from the germline V gene. As DNA, the CDR3 is TGTGCCAGCAGCCCGGACAGGTGGGCTACCACCTTC. It specifies CASSPDRWATTF.

This clone was counted a single time. The chain combines TRBV27 with TRBJ2-5; TRBD2 matches 9 bases. V lost 4 bases to trimming and J lost 4 bases; unmatched junction nucleotides: 16. CDR1 MNHEY and CDR2 SMNVEV come from the germline V gene (reference sequence). The CDR3 runs to 18 residues. CDR3 amino acids: CASSSLPPPAGGPETQYF. The CDR3 DNA sequence: TGTGCCAGCAGTTCCCTCCCCCCTCCAGCGGGGGGCCCAGAGACCCAGTACTTC.

By frequency in the sample, this clone is large. The chain couples TRBV28 to TRBJ1-5, with D possibly being TRBD1 (6 bases). CDR1 and CDR2 from the germline V gene are MDHEN and SYDVKM. V lost 2 bases and J 0 bases, leaving 8 bases between the germline ends. The length of the CDR3 is 15 residues. CDR3 sequence (DNA): TGTGCCAGCAGTTTACAGGGGCATAGCAATCAGCCCCAGCATTTT. Its translation is CASSLQGHSNQPQHF.

The gene calls are TRBV7-9 and TRBJ1-2; D ambiguous. Germline V gene sequence: CDR1 SEHNR, CDR2 FQNEAQ (reference sequence). V gave up 5 bases and J gave up 8 bases, with 21 bases separating them. The CDR3 covers 15 residues. The CDR3 nucleotides are TGTGCCAGCAGCCCCGGACCAGTCGGGGATGGGGGCTACACCTTC. It codes for CASSPGPVGDGGYTF.

Written as DNA, the CDR3 is TGTGCCAGCAGTCCCCGTCCAGGCTCTGGAAACACCATATATTTT. This sequence encodes CASSPRPGSGNTIYF. The genes are TRBV2 and TRBJ1-3; D is ambiguous. Trimming took off 5 bases at V and 0 bases at J, with 11 bases between the two ends. This CDR3 is 15 amino acids long. The V gene's germline CDR1 is SNHLY and CDR2 FYNNEI.

The V and J genes are TRBV19 and TRBJ2-2, with 7 bases identical to TRBD1. Germline assignment: CDR1 LNHDA and CDR2 SQIVND (reference sequence). V lost 4 bases, J lost 0 bases, and 5 bases stayed unmatched. The CDR3 consists of 16 residues. CDR3: CASSRLRGPNTGELFF. The DNA of the CDR3 is TGTGCCAGTAGTAGATTGAGGGGGCCGAACACCGGGGAGCTGTTTTTT.

The gene calls are TRBV18 and TRBJ1-3, with D possibly matching TRBD1 (6 bases). Between the trimmed V and J ends, which lost 4 bases and 2 bases, there was a span of 15 bases. The CDR3 extends over 16 amino acids. CDR1 KGHSH and CDR2 LQKENI come from the germline V gene. The CDR3 bases are TGTGCCAGCTCACTGACCCGACAGGACGCTGGAAACACCATATATTTT. Translated, it gives CASSLTRQDAGNTIYF.